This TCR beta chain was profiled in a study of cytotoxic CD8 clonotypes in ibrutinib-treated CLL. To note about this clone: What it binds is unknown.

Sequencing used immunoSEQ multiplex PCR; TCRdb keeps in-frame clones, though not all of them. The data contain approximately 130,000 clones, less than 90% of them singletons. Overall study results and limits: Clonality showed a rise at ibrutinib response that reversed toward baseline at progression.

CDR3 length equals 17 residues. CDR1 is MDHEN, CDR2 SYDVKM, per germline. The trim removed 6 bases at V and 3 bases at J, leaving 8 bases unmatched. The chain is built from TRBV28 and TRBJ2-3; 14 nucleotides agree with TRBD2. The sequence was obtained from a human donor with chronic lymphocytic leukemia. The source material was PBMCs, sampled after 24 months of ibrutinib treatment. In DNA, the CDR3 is TGTGCCAGCAGAGTCGCGGGACTAGCGGGGGAGACAGATACGCAGTATTTT. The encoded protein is CASRVAGLAGETDTQYF.